The T cell receptor (beta chain) under discussion was sequenced for a study of regulatory T cells in long-lasting Graves disease. This clonotype was observed a single time. Germline-derived CDR1 and CDR2 are LNHDA and SQIVND (reference sequence). CDR3 length equals 14 residues. With 4 bases clipped from V and 2 bases from J, the junction kept 2 bases outside the gene matches. Time point noted: persistent/refractory GD, antithyroid drugs over 5 years with positive TRAb. PBMC RNA was the source of the TCR library. American Thyroid Association guidelines defined Graves' disease diagnosis. Both iRepertoire HTBI primers and Arm-PCR of CDR3 regions were used to build the TCR beta libraries. TCRdb used MiXCR to reprocess the multiplex PCR reads, holding one entry per CDR3 protein. The sample holds about 430,000 distinct CDR3 sequences, approximately 22% seen once.

The chain links TRBV19 to TRBJ2-4, with TRBD1 matching 7 bases. This specimen was peripheral blood mononuclear cells (PBMCs), taken when the disease was refractory, from a patient treated with antithyroid drugs. The TCR sequence derives from a female donor with Graves disease. The CDR3 is CASSTQGTKNIQYF. CDR3 nucleotides: TGTGCCAGTAGTACACAGGGGACCAAAAACATTCAGTACTTC.